This T cell receptor beta chain was captured by sequencing in a study of cytomegalovirus exposure and HLA in healthy donors. Broader study findings: In vitro work confirmed that three CMV-associated chains recognize CMV antigens. A previous analysis found most TCR beta V segments productive roughly 87% or roughly 30% of the time.

This clone was detected only a few times. Its specificity is not known. 13 Jbeta primers and 60 Vbeta primers were used for the PCR. Measured with immunoSEQ multiplex PCR; TCRdb has only the in-frame clones, and not every one. The table shows some 120,000 clones, with 77% occurring only once. This receptor was taken from a woman between 35 and 50 years old in good health and CMV-seropositive. Material for sequencing was PBMCs.

CDR3 in amino acids: CASRYSGTASGELFF. The CDR3 nucleotides are TGTGCCAGCAGATATAGCGGGACGGCGTCCGGGGAGCTGTTTTTT. The chain uses TRBV6-1 and TRBJ2-2, with 8 bases matching TRBD2. This CDR3 contains 15 residues. The germline gives CDR1 MNHNS, CDR2 SASEGT. V lost 6 bases to trimming and J lost 6 bases; unmatched junction nucleotides: 9.